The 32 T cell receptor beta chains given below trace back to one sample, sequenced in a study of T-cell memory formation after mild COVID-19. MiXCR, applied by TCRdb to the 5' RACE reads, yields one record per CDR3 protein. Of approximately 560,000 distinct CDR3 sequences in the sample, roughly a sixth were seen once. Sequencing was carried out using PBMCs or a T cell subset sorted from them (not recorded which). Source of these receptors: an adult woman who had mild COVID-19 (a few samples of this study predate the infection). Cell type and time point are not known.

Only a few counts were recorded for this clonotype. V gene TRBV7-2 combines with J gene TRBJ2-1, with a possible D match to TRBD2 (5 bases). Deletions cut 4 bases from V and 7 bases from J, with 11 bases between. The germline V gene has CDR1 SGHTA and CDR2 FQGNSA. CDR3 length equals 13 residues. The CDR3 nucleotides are TGTGCCAGCAGCTCCCGACGGGATAATGAGCAGTTCTTC. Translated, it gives CASSSRRDNEQFF.

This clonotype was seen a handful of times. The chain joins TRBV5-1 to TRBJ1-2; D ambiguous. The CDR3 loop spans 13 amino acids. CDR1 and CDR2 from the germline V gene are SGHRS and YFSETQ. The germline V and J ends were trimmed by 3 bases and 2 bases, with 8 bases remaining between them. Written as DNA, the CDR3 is TGCGCCAGCAGCTCCGACTTGAACTATGGCTACACCTTC. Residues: CASSSDLNYGYTF.

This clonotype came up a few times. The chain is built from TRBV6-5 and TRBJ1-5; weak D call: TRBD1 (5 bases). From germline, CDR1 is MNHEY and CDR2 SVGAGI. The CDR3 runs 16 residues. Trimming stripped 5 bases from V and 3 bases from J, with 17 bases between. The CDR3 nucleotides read TGTGCCAGCAGTCTCGGGACTTCAGCCACCAATCAGCCCCAGCATTTT. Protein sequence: CASSLGTSATNQPQHF.

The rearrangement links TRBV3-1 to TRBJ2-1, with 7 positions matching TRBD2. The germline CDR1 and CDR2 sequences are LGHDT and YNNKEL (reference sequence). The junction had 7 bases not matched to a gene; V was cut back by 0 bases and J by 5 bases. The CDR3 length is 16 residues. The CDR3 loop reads CASSQDYLSGDNEQFF. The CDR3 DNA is TGTGCCAGCAGCCAAGATTATCTCAGCGGGGACAATGAGCAGTTCTTC.

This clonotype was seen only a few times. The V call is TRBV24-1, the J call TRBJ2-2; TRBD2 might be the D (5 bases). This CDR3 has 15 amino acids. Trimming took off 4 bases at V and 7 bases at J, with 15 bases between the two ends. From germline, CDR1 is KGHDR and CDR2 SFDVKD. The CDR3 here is CATSDPGRGDGELFF. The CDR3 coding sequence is TGTGCCACCAGTGACCCGGGCCGGGGAGACGGGGAGCTGTTTTTT.

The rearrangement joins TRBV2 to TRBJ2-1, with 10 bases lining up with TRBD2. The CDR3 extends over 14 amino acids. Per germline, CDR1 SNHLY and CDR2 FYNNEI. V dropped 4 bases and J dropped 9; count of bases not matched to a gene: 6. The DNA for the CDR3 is TGTGCCAGCAGTGTGGCTAGCGGGAGACCTGAGCAGTTCTTC. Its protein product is CASSVASGRPEQFF.

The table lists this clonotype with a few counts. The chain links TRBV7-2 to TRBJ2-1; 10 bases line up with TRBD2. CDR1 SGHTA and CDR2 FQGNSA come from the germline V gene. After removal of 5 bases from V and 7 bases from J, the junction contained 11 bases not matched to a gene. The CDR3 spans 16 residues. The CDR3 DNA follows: TGTGCCAGCAGCCAGAAGCGGGAGGGCCCGAGAAATGAGCAGTTCTTC. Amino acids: CASSQKREGPRNEQFF.

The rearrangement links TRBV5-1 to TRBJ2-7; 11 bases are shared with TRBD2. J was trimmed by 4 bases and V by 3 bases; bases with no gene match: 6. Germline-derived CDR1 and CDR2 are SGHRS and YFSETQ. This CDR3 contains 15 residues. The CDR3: CASSSTSGGVYEQYF. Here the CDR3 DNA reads TGCGCCAGCAGCTCAACTAGCGGGGGCGTATACGAGCAGTACTTC.

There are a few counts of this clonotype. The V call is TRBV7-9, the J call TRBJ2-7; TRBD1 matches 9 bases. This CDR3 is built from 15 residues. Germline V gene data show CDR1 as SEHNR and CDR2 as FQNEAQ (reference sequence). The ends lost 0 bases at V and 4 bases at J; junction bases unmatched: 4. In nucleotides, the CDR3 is TGTGCCAGCAGCTTAGCGACAGGGGGATATTACGAGCAGTACTTC. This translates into CASSLATGGYYEQYF.

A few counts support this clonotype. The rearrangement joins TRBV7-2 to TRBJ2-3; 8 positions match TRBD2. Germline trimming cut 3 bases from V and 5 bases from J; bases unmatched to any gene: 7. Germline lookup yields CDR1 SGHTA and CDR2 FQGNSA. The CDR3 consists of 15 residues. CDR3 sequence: CASSLTGGPGDTQYF. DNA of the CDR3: TGTGCCAGCAGCTTGACGGGGGGGCCAGGAGATACGCAGTATTTT.

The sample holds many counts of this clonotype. In DNA, the CDR3 is TGTGCCAGCTCACCTACGACGGGACTAGCGGGGGATAATGAGCAGTTCTTC. Translating gives CASSPTTGLAGDNEQFF. The chain employs TRBV18 and TRBJ2-1; 14 positions match TRBD2. This CDR3 comprises 17 residues. The junction had 8 bases not matched to a gene; V was cut back by 3 bases and J by 7 bases. Germline V CDR1 and CDR2: KGHSH, LQKENI.

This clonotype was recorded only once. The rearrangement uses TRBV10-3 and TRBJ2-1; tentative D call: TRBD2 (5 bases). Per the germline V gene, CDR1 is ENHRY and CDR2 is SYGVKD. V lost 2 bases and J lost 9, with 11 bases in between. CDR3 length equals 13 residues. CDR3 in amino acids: CAISEPGWSEQFF. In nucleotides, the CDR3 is TGTGCCATCAGTGAGCCGGGGTGGAGTGAGCAGTTCTTC.

The CDR3 DNA reads as TGCAGTGCTAATCCCATCAATCAGGGGGCTCATGGCTACACCTTC. Encoded protein: CSANPINQGAHGYTF. The gene calls are TRBV20-1 and TRBJ1-2, with 8 bases that match TRBD1. The V gene end was trimmed by 4 bases and the J gene end by 6 bases; junction bases not matched to a gene: 13. CDR3 length equals 15 residues. Per germline, CDR1 DFQATT and CDR2 SNEGSKA (reference sequence).

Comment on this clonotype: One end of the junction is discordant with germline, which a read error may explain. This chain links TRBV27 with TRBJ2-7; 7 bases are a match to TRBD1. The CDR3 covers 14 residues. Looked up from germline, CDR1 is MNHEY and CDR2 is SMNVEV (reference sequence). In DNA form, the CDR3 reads TGTGCCAGCAGTTTTGGGGACAGCTCCTACGAGAAGTACTTC. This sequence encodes CASSFGDSSYEKYF.

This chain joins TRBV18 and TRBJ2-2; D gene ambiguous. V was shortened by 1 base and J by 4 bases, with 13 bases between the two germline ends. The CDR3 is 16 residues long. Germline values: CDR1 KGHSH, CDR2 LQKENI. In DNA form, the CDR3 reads TGTGCCAGCTCACCACGAAGGGTCACGAGCACCGGGGAGCTGTTTTTT. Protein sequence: CASSPRRVTSTGELFF.

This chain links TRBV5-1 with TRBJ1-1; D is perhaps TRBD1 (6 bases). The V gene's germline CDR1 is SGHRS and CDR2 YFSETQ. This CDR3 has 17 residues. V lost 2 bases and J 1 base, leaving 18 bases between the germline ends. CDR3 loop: CASSFQARGSGNTEAFF. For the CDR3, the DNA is TGCGCCAGCAGCTTTCAGGCAAGGGGGTCGGGGAACACTGAAGCTTTCTTT.

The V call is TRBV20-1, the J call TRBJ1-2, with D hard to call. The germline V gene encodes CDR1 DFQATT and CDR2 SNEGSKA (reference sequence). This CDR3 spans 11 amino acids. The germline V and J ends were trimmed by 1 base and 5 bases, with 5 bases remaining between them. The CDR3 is CSARGRYGYTF. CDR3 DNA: TGCAGTGCTAGAGGGAGGTATGGCTACACCTTC.

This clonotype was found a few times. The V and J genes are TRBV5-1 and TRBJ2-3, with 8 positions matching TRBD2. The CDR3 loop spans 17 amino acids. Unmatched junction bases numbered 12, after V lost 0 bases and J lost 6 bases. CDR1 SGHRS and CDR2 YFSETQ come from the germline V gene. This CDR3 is CASSLVETSAPGDTQYF. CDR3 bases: TGCGCCAGCAGCTTGGTGGAGACTAGCGCCCCCGGCGATACGCAGTATTTT. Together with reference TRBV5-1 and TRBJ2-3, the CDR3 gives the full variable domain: KAGVTQTPRYLIKTRGQQVTLSCSPISGHRSVSWYQQTPGQGLQFLFEYFSETQRNKGNFPGRFSGRQFSNSRSEMNVSTLELGDSALYLCASSLVETSAPGDTQYFGPGTRLTVL.

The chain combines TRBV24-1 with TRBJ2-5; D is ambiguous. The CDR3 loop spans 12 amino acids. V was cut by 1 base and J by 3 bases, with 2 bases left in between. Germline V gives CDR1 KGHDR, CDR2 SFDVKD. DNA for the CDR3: TGTGCCACCAGTGATTTTGAAGAGACCCAGTACTTC. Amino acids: CATSDFEETQYF.

The CDR3, as DNA: TGTGCCAGCAGTGAGAGCGAAGCGGGGACTGAAGCTTTCTTT. This gives the protein CASSESEAGTEAFF. V is TRBV6-1 and J is TRBJ1-1; D is unclear. This CDR3 has 14 residues. Germline CDR1 MNHNS, CDR2 SASEGT. The germline V and J ends were trimmed by 3 bases and 5 bases, with 13 bases remaining between them.

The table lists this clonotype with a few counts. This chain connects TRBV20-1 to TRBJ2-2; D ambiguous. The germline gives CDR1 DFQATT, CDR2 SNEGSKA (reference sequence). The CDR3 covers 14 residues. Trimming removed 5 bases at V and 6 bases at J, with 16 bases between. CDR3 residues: CSARKPERAGELFF. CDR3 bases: TGCAGTGCTCGAAAGCCTGAAAGGGCCGGGGAGCTGTTTTTT.

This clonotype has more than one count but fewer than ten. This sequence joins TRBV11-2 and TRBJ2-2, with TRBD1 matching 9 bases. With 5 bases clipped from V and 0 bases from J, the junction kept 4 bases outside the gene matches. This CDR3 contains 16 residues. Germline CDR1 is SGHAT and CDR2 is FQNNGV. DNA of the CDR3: TGTGCCAGCAGCCTCGGACAGGGGACGAACACCGGGGAGCTGTTTTTT. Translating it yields CASSLGQGTNTGELFF.

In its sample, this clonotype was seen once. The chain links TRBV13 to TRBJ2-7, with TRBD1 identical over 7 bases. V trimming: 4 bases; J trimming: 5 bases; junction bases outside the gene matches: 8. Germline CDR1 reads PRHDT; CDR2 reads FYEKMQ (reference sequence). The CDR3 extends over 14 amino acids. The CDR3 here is CASSSRGFRDEQYF. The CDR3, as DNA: TGTGCCAGCAGCTCCAGGGGGTTTAGGGACGAGCAGTACTTC.

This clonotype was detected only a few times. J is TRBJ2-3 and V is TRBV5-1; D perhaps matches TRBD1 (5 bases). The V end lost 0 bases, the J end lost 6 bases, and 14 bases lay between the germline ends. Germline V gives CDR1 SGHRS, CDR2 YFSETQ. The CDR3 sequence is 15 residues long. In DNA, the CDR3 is TGCGCCAGCAGCTTGGGACAGATTGTCGGGGATACGCAGTATTTT. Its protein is CASSLGQIVGDTQYF. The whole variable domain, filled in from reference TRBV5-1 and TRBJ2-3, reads KAGVTQTPRYLIKTRGQQVTLSCSPISGHRSVSWYQQTPGQGLQFLFEYFSETQRNKGNFPGRFSGRQFSNSRSEMNVSTLELGDSALYLCASSLGQIVGDTQYFGPGTRLTVL.

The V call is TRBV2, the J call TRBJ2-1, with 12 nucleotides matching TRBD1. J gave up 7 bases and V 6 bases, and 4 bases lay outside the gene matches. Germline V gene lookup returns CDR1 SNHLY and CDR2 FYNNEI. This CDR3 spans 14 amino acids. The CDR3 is CASSRDRGLNEQFF. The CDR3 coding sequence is TGTGCCAGCAGCCGGGACAGGGGGCTAAATGAGCAGTTCTTC.

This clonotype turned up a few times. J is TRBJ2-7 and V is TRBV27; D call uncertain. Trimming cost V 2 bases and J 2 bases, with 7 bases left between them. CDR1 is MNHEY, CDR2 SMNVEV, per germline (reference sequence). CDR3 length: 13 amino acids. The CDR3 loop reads CASSLTVTYEQYF. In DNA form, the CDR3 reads TGTGCCAGCAGTTTAACAGTTACCTACGAGCAGTACTTC.

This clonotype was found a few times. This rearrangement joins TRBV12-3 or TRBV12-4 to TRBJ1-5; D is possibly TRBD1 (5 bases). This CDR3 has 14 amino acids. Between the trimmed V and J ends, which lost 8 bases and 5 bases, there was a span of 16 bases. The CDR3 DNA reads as TGTGCCAGCCGGATTTCAGGGCGAGATCAGCCCCAGCATTTT. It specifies CASRISGRDQPQHF.

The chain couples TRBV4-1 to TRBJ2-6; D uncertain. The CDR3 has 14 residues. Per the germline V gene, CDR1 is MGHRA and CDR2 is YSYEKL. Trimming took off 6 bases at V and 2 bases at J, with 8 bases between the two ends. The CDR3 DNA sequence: TGCGCCAGCAGGCCCAAACCTGGGGCCAACGTCCTGACTTTC. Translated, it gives CASRPKPGANVLTF.

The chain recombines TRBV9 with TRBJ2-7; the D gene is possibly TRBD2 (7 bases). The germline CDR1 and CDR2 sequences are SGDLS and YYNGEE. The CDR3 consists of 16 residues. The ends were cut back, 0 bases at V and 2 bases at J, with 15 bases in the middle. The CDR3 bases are TGTGCCAGCAGCGTAGAGGGGGGGCTAGGGGCCTACGAGCAGTACTTC. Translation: CASSVEGGLGAYEQYF.

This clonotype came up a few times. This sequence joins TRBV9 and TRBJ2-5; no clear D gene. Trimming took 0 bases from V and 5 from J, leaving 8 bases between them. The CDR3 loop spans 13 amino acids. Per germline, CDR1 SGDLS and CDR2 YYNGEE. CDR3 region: CASSVDARETQYF. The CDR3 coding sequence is TGTGCCAGCAGCGTAGATGCCAGGGAGACCCAGTACTTC.

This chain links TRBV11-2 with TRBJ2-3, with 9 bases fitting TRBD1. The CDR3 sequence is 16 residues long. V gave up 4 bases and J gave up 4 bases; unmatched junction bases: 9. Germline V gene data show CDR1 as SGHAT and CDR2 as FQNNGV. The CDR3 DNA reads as TGTGCCAGCAGCTCTCCGGGACAGGGTAGCGCAGATACGCAGTATTTT. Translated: CASSSPGQGSADTQYF.

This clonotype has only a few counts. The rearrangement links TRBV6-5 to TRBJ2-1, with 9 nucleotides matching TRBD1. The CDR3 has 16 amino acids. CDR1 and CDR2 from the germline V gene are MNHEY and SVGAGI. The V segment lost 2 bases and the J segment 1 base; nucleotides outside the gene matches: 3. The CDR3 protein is CASSYTGTGSYNEQFF. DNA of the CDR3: TGTGCCAGCAGTTACACCGGGACAGGGTCCTACAATGAGCAGTTCTTC.